This TCR beta chain was observed in a study of siplizumab effects on memory and regulatory T cells (dated by TCRdb to about 2019). Broadly, across the study: The study looked at the effect of siplizumab, an anti-CD2 antibody, on alloreactive T-cell subsets in allogeneic mixed lymphocyte reactions made from human PBMCs. Broader findings and caveats from the paper: Because sequences below about 10^-5 frequency were poorly captured, only a minor fraction of alloreactive clones could be mapped to unstimulated subsets. The cumulative frequency of alloreactive sequences traceable to unstimulated CD4+ memory T cells was significantly reduced by siplizumab. Roughly 75-95% of proliferating CD4+ or CD8+ clones could not be assigned a naive or memory phenotype. Greater diversity appeared to be present in unstimulated naive T cells than in memory T cells, and a substantial contribution to the alloresponse seemed to be made by naive cells. No functional confirmation was obtained for the suppressive function of proliferating Tregs from siplizumab cultures. In reactions with siplizumab, an average of approximately 69% of mappable alloreactive CD4+ clones were Treg-derived, compared with 26.9% in control reactions.

A word on this clone: There is no known antigen for this receptor. Base qualities are not recorded, but no much larger clone differs from it by a single base.

The library came from the immunoSEQ multiplex PCR assay. Each sample had around 92,000 TCR templates assayed by the deep sequencing platform. Genomic DNA extracted from sorted T cells was used for TCRbeta CDR3 sequencing. Processing in the source paper ran as follows. Clonal analysis of TCRbeta CDR3 data was done in the R programming language. Unstimulated samples were compared with post-reaction CFSE-low samples to define alloreactive CD4+ and CD8+ clones. By matching sequences to the repertoires of sorted unstimulated Treg and non-Treg cells, each alloreactive CD4+ clone was assigned a regulatory or non-regulatory origin. TCRdb obtained this table from immuneACCESS and retained in-frame rearrangements with V and J assigned. These tables miss some clones; where compared with another copy, unresolved V genes account for less than half of the shortfall, and the remainder is unexplained. The V and J calls and clone size come from that table; D and trimming were worked out from the DNA. The sample profile shows approximately 94,000 clones; over 95% of them were found once. Together, the top ten hold around 0.031% of the sample.

In addition, sequencing in three donor pairs included unstimulated CD8+ effector memory subsets alongside CD4+ naive, CD8+ naive, CD8+ TEMRA and CD4+ memory subsets. TCRbeta CDR3 sequencing was performed on sorted unstimulated T cells and on proliferating T cells recovered from mixed lymphocyte reactions. Fresh whole blood from more than 9 HLA-typed healthy donors served as the source for isolating PBMCs. V is shortened by 10 bases, J by 2 bases, and the region joining them spans 11 bases. CDR1 and CDR2, looked up from the germline V gene, are SGHTA and FQGTGA. Including cysteine and phenylalanine, the CDR3 has 12 amino acids. Left in the record is the CDR3 DNA by itself, 36 bases read in frame from the first base.

Sequences were obtained from naive CD4+ T cells sorted from blood. The cell subset or site label, read with the paper, signifies: unstimulated naive T cells. The chain uses TRBV7-3 and TRBJ1-2; the D gene is possibly TRBD1, with 6 bases matching. This clonotype originated in a human donor in good health. The nucleotides are TGTGCCAATCAGGACAGAAACTATGGCTACACCTTC. Translated, it reads CANQDRNYGYTF.